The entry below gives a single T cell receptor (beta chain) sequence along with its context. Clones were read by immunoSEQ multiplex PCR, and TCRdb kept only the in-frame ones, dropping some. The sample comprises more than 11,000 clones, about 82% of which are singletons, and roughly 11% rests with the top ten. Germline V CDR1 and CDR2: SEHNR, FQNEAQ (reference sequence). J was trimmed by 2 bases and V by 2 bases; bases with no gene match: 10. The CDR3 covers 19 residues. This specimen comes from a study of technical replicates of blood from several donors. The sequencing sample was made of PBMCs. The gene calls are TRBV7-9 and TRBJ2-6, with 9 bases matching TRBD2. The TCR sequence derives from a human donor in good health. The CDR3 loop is CASSLSQAGGYAGANVLTF. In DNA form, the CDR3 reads TGTGCCAGCAGCTTAAGTCAAGCGGGAGGCTATGCTGGGGCCAACGTCCTGACTTTC.